This T cell receptor beta chain was observed in a study of OX40 agonist ivuxolimab in advanced cancers. General study points: There was clonal expansion of CD4+ and CD8+ blood T cells by week 6 at 0.1 to 3.0 mg/kg.

CDR1 and CDR2 from the germline V gene are LNHDA and SQIVND (reference sequence). V shed 6 bases, J shed 2 bases, and the junction held 7 bases outside the gene matches. This CDR3 spans 15 amino acids. The repertoire was sequenced with immunoSEQ multiplex PCR; TCRdb's copy has only in-frame clones and lacks some. The sample carries 15,000 to 20,000 clones, around 79% recorded once. This clone was found a few times. The antigen remains undetermined. The sequencing here drew on CD4+ or CD8+ T cells sorted from blood, taken in a trial of the OX40 agonist ivuxolimab. The receptor was derived from an adult with an advanced solid tumor such as melanoma, head and neck, liver or kidney cancer. This chain joins TRBV19 and TRBJ2-3; 8 nucleotides match TRBD2. The CDR3 spells CASRLAGGITDTQYF. CDR3 bases: TGTGCCAGTAGGCTGGCGGGAGGAATCACAGATACGCAGTATTTT.